This T cell receptor beta chain is drawn from a study of blood T cell repertoires in COVID-19. Study as a whole: Samples of COVID-19 (acute and convalescent) were obtained from the United States, Italy and Spain.

Only in-frame clones appear in the TCRdb table, and some are missing; sequencing was by immunoSEQ multiplex PCR. The sample lists approximately 17,000 clones, approximately 88% occurring once. Cohort assignment relied on participant-reported clinical history. The source material was PBMCs or T cells enriched from blood (not recorded which). The TCR sequence derives from a woman in her twenties or thirties who had recovered from COVID-19.

CDR3 loop: CASSLGQGRYNEQFF. The CDR3 nucleotides are TGTGCCAGCAGCCTAGGACAGGGTCGATACAATGAGCAGTTCTTC. This chain links TRBV11-3 with TRBJ2-1; 8 nucleotides match TRBD1. Losses at the gene ends were 5 bases for V and 4 bases for J; bases not matched to a gene: 7. The CDR3 runs 15 residues. CDR1 SGHNT and CDR2 YENEEA come from the germline V gene.